This T cell receptor beta chain was retrieved from a study of monozygotic twins with inflammatory bowel disease. Whole-study findings and limits: Distinguishing T cell subtypes was not possible. The co-twins with IBD showed lower TCRbeta diversity (inverse Simpson) than their healthy siblings.

The CDR3 runs to 14 residues. Germline V gene sequence: CDR1 SGHTA, CDR2 FQGNSA. With regard to this clonotype: The antigen remains undetermined.

TCRdb processed the 5' RACE reads again and assigns one entry to each CDR3 protein, with no DNA. This specimen shows some 450,000 distinct CDR3 sequences; the ten leading clones hold 2% to 3%. Material: blood. This sequence was found in a human donor with ulcerative colitis or Crohn's disease, or a healthy co-twin of an affected twin (not recorded which). The chain combines TRBV7-2 with TRBJ2-5; TCRdb lists TRBD1, though no DNA is available to test this call. The CDR3 sequence is CASRSRGGQETQYF.